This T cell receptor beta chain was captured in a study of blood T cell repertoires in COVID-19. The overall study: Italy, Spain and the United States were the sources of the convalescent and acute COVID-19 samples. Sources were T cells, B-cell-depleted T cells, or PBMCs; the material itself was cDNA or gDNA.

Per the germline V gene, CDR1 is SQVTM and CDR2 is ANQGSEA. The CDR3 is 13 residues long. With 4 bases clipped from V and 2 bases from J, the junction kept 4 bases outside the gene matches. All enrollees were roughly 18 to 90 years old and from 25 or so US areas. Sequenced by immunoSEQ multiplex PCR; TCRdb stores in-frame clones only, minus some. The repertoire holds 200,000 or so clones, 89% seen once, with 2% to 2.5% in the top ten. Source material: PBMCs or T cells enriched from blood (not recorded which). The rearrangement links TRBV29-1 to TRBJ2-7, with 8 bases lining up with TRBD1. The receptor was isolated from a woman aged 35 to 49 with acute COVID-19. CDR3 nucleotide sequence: TGCAGCGTTGGGGACAGGACCCCCTACGAGCAGTACTTC. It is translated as CSVGDRTPYEQYF.